The source of this T cell receptor (beta chain) is a study of tumor-infiltrating lymphocytes in primary liver carcinoma. With regard to this clonotype: The antigen remains unidentified.

From around 500 ng total RNA, TCR beta cDNA was generated with a primer in the constant region. Three nested multiplex PCR rounds of slightly modified ARM-PCR generated TCR beta libraries. In the first two PCR rounds, TRBV1-TRBV30 forward primers were paired with a C-beta reverse primer, and each round lasted about 10 cycles. TCRdb independently ran MiXCR on the multiplex PCR reads; one entry per CDR3 protein. Among about 200,000 distinct CDR3 sequences listed, about 85% were seen once. Between the trimmed V and J ends, which lost 4 bases and 7 bases, there was a span of 14 bases. Germline loops: CDR1 SQVTM, CDR2 ANQGSEA. This CDR3 is built from 13 residues. Study outcomes and limitations: Only about 8-24% of top clones were detected in each of the five tumor regions.

Co-extracted RNA and DNA came from about 20-30 mg of unsorted bulk tissue. This chain joins TRBV29-1 and TRBJ1-3, with D tentatively TRBD1 (6 bases). What was sequenced was tumor tissue from primary liver carcinoma. The receptor comes from a man aged 35 to 55 with primary liver carcinoma and hepatitis B virus infection. CDR3 sequence reads: CSVGGTMMNTIYF. The CDR3 region has the DNA TGCAGCGTTGGGGGGACAATGATGAACACCATATATTTT.